This T cell receptor (beta chain) was sequenced in a study of beta chain features in type 1 diabetes. This clone was found a few times. What it binds is unknown. The entirety of the isolated RNA underwent reverse transcription, so expressed TCRB transcripts were sequenced. Only in-frame clones appear in the TCRdb table, and some are missing; sequencing was by immunoSEQ multiplex PCR. Of 600,000 to 700,000 clones detected, around an eighth appear once; the ten largest clones hold about 0.11%. Study-level findings and limits: A moderate, significant TCRB CDR3 shortening appeared in type 1 diabetes across four CD4+ subsets.

V lost 2 bases and J 5 bases, leaving 10 bases between the germline ends. The CDR3 sequence is 13 residues long. Germline V lookup: CDR1 MDHEN, CDR2 SYDVKM. The sample comprised naive CD4+ T cells from blood. This chain connects TRBV28 to TRBJ2-7; D is undetermined. The TCR was taken from a young man with type 1 diabetes. The CDR3 spells CASSLPAPHEQYF. The DNA of the CDR3 is TGTGCCAGCAGTTTACCGGCACCTCACGAGCAGTACTTC.